This TCR beta chain originates from a study of blood T cell repertoires in COVID-19. In the study overall: PBMCs, B-cell-depleted T cells, or T cells were the source of the cDNA or gDNA that made up the material.

Per the study methods: Reference gene primer amplification gave nucleated cell count estimates. Sequencing used immunoSEQ multiplex PCR; TCRdb keeps in-frame clones, though not all of them. V, J and clone size are taken as reported in that table, and D and trimming were inferred from the DNA itself. The sample includes 150,000 or so clones, approximately 87% of them seen just once. J lost 4 bases, V lost 4 bases, and 4 bases had no gene match. The CDR3 has 14 amino acids. Germline values: CDR1 SGDLS, CDR2 YYNGEE. Material for sequencing was peripheral blood. The TCR was taken from an elderly man with acute or convalescent COVID-19. The rearrangement uses TRBV9 and TRBJ1-4; 7 bases are shared with TRBD1. CDR3 nucleotide sequence: TGTGCCAGCAGCAAGACAGGGATTAATGAAAAACTGTTTTTT. Its translation: CASSKTGINEKLFF.